The 11 T cell receptor beta chains in this list originate from one sample, sequenced in a study of CD8+ T cells in alopecia areata. Sequencing templates came from extracted RNA that was reverse transcribed into cDNA. Using immunoSEQ multiplex PCR, the repertoire was profiled, and TCRdb retains in-frame clones only, with some absent. The sample contains about 140,000 clones, about 54% of which appear only once. Sequences were obtained from CD4+ T cells sorted from blood. The receptors originated from a human donor in good health.

The chain has TRBV11-2 and TRBJ2-7, with 7 positions matching TRBD2. Unmatched junction bases numbered 7, after V lost 6 bases and J lost 2 bases. Germline CDR1 reads SGHAT; CDR2 reads FQNNGV. This CDR3 region has 14 residues. The CDR3 bases are TGTGCCAGCAGGTCGACTAGCCGACCCTACGAGCAGTACTTC. This gives the protein CASRSTSRPYEQYF. Based on the CDR3 plus reference TRBV11-2 and TRBJ2-7, the full variable domain is EAGVAQSPRYKIIEKRQSVAFWCNPISGHATLYWYQQILGQGPKLLIQFQNNGVVDDSQLPKDRFSAERLKGVDSTLKIQPAKLEDSAVYLCASRSTSRPYEQYFGPGTRLTVT.

Here the CDR3 reads CASSLVGGGYTF. The DNA for the CDR3 is TGTGCCAGCAGCTTAGTAGGGGGAGGCTACACCTTC. V gene TRBV7-9 combines with J gene TRBJ1-2, with D tentatively TRBD1 (6 bases). Germline CDR1 reads SEHNR; CDR2 reads FQNEAQ (reference sequence). CDR3 size: 12 residues. Between the trimmed V and J ends, which lost 1 base and 8 bases, there was a span of 8 bases.

This clone appeared a few times. V gene TRBV5-1 combines with J gene TRBJ2-7; 9 nucleotides match TRBD1. In germline, CDR1 is SGHRS, CDR2 YFSETQ. The CDR3 contains 15 residues. The trim removed 3 bases at V and 5 bases at J, leaving 9 bases unmatched. This chain's CDR3 is CASSSVGQGLHEQYF. Here the CDR3 DNA reads TGCGCCAGCAGCTCCGTAGGACAGGGGCTGCACGAGCAGTACTTC.

J is TRBJ2-3 and V is TRBV29-1; D might be TRBD2 (5 bases). V lost 7 bases and J lost 0, with 14 bases in between. The CDR3 length is 14 residues. The germline CDR1 and CDR2 sequences are SQVTM and ANQGSEA. DNA for the CDR3: TGCAGCGCCGCACGGCGCGGGAGCACAGATACGCAGTATTTT. It specifies CSAARRGSTDTQYF.

In its sample, this clone was seen a few times. The rearrangement joins TRBV11-2 to TRBJ2-1, with D possibly TRBD2 on 5 matching bases. Germline values: CDR1 SGHAT, CDR2 FQNNGV. The CDR3 consists of 15 residues. V gave up 1 base and J gave up 6 bases, with 13 bases separating them. The CDR3 spells CASSLGASRSNEQFF. For the CDR3, the DNA is TGTGCCAGCAGCTTAGGGGCTAGCCGTTCCAATGAGCAGTTCTTC.

V usage is TRBV2 and J usage is TRBJ1-1, with D maybe TRBD1 (6 bases). Trimming removed 7 bases at V and 4 bases at J, with 13 bases between. The CDR3 has 13 amino acids. The V gene's germline CDR1 is SNHLY and CDR2 FYNNEI. CDR3 DNA: TGTGCCAGCAACAGGGTCGGTGGCACTGAAGCTTTCTTT. Amino acid sequence: CASNRVGGTEAFF.

A few counts support this clone. V usage is TRBV14 and J usage is TRBJ2-4, with D possibly being TRBD1 (6 bases). CDR1 is SGHDN and CDR2 is FVKESK in the germline V gene. This CDR3 has 12 residues. V lost 3 bases and J 7 bases, leaving 7 bases between the germline ends. CDR3 residues: CASSHQGNIQYF. For the CDR3, the DNA is TGTGCCAGCAGCCATCAGGGGAACATTCAGTACTTC.

The chain employs TRBV7-9 and TRBJ2-3; D is unresolved. The germline V gene has CDR1 SEHNR and CDR2 FQNEAQ (reference sequence). V was trimmed by 8 bases and J by 4 bases, leaving 1 base between them. CDR3 length: 9 residues. The CDR3: CASPDTQYF. The CDR3 DNA reads TGTGCCAGCCCAGATACGCAGTATTTT.

In its sample, this clone was seen a few times. CDR3 DNA sequence: TGTGCTAGTGGTTTGGTACTAGCTCGGAGCACCGGGGAGCTGTTTTTT. This gives the protein CASGLVLARSTGELFF. The chain links TRBV12-5 to TRBJ2-2; D is possibly TRBD2 (6 bases). The CDR3 contains 16 residues. Trimming removed 0 bases at V and 4 bases at J, with 12 bases between. CDR1 is LGHNT and CDR2 is FRNRAP in the germline V gene.

V usage is TRBV21-1 and J usage is TRBJ2-7; the DNA was not compared with TRBD1, the D call given in the table. TRBV21-1 represents a pseudogene. The CDR3 is 15 residues long. The CDR3 sequence is CASSTHWQFSYEQYF. CDR3 DNA sequence: TGTGCCAGCAGCACGCATTGGCAGTTCTCCTACGAGCAGTACTTC.

V and J are TRBV7-2 and TRBJ1-5, with unresolved D. Trimming left V 1 base short and J 9 bases short, with 10 bases between. Germline values: CDR1 SGHTA, CDR2 FQGNSA. CDR3 length: 13 residues. The CDR3 region has the DNA TGTGCCAGCAGCTTAGGCCATCCTCGGCCCCAGCATTTT. This codes for CASSLGHPRPQHF.